These 23 T cell receptor beta chains originate from one sample sequenced in a study of a mutant IDH1 vaccine in newly diagnosed glioma. Stated time point: week 11, during vaccination. With topical imiquimod, each dose of the vaccine consisted of 300 ug of mutant IDH1 20-mer peptide. Their target antigens are unknown. TCRdb's table, derived via immunoSEQ multiplex PCR, lists solely in-frame clones and lacks some. Of approximately 25,000 clones in the sample, 65% to 85% were seen once. The sample consisted of PBMCs, taken from a glioma patient whose treatment included an IDH1 peptide vaccine. These receptor sequences come from a woman aged 18-35 years with glioma.

V gene TRBV27 combines with J gene TRBJ2-2; 9 bases are a match to TRBD1. This CDR3 comprises 20 residues. V was pared by 5 bases and J by 4 bases, with 20 bases of the junction left unmatched. CDR1 and CDR2 (germline): MNHEY, SMNVEV (reference sequence). As DNA, the CDR3 is TGTGCCAGCAGTGGGACGCCGGGACAGGGACCCTCCTATGGCACCGGGGAGCTGTTTTTT. Translated, it gives CASSGTPGQGPSYGTGELFF.

The rearrangement uses TRBV11-2 and TRBJ1-1, with D perhaps TRBD1 (6 bases). This CDR3 has 15 residues. Germline CDR1 SGHAT, CDR2 FQNNGV. V dropped 4 bases and J dropped 0 bases, with 12 bases sitting between them. The CDR3 coding sequence is TGTGCCAGCAGCTCTTATGACAGGATGAACACTGAAGCTTTCTTT. It encodes CASSSYDRMNTEAFF.

In its sample, this clone was seen a few times. The rearrangement uses TRBV6-5 and TRBJ1-1; D is undetermined. CDR3 length: 12 amino acids. Trimming took 6 bases from V and 10 from J, leaving 15 bases between them. CDR1 and CDR2 (germline): MNHEY, SVGAGI. CDR3 region: CASSPTGRGAFF. For the CDR3, the DNA is TGTGCCAGCAGCCCGACGGGTCGGGGAGCTTTCTTT.

The chain has TRBV14 and TRBJ1-6; D not certain. Germline V CDR1 and CDR2: SGHDN, FVKESK. V was cut by 0 bases and J by 0 bases, with 12 bases left in between. CDR3 length: 18 amino acids. For the CDR3, the DNA is TGTGCCAGCAGCCAAGATAAACCCGGGAGCTCCTATAATTCACCCCTCCACTTT. Translating gives CASSQDKPGSSYNSPLHF.

A few counts support this clone. The genes are TRBV4-1 and TRBJ1-1; D unclear. V lost 0 bases, J lost 5 bases, and 13 bases lay in between. There are 15 residues in the CDR3. Germline-derived CDR1 and CDR2 are MGHRA and YSYEKL. CDR3 amino acids: CASSQDPSGVTEAFF. The CDR3 nucleotides are TGCGCCAGCAGCCAAGATCCCTCCGGCGTGACTGAAGCTTTCTTT.

This sequence joins TRBV2 and TRBJ1-1; 7 bases are a match to TRBD1. V lost 8 bases and J lost 0; bases outside the gene matches: 3. Germline lookup yields CDR1 SNHLY and CDR2 FYNNEI. The CDR3 totals 13 residues. In DNA, the CDR3 is TGTGCCAGCGGGGGACAGCTGAACACTGAAGCTTTCTTT. Its protein product is CASGGQLNTEAFF.

V gene TRBV4-1 combines with J gene TRBJ2-2, with 16 bases fitting TRBD2. The CDR3 has 20 residues. The germline V gene encodes CDR1 MGHRA and CDR2 YSYEKL. V lost 1 base to trimming and J lost 3 bases; unmatched junction nucleotides: 8. The CDR3 reads CASSQGLGLAGGPYTGELFF. In nucleotides, the CDR3 is TGCGCCAGCAGCCAAGGTTTGGGACTAGCGGGAGGGCCATACACCGGGGAGCTGTTTTTT.

This chain connects TRBV6-5 to TRBJ1-6, with D tentatively TRBD1 (5 bases). From germline, CDR1 is MNHEY and CDR2 SVGAGI. V shed 6 bases and J shed 5 bases, with 14 bases lying between them. The CDR3 spans 15 residues. The CDR3 region is CASRQDAANNSPLHF. The DNA of the CDR3 is TGTGCCAGCAGACAGGACGCGGCAAATAATTCACCCCTCCACTTT.

V usage is TRBV5-1 and J usage is TRBJ1-4; D remains unclear. Germline V gene lookup returns CDR1 SGHRS and CDR2 YFSETQ. V shed 4 bases and J shed 3 bases, with 16 bases lying between them. The CDR3 extends over 16 amino acids. The CDR3 here is CASSPSGGSSNEKLFF. The CDR3 nucleotides read TGCGCCAGCAGCCCCTCTGGAGGTTCGTCTAATGAAAAACTGTTTTTT. Looking up the rest from reference TRBV5-1 and TRBJ1-4 gives the full variable domain: KAGVTQTPRYLIKTRGQQVTLSCSPISGHRSVSWYQQTPGQGLQFLFEYFSETQRNKGNFPGRFSGRQFSNSRSEMNVSTLELGDSALYLCASSPSGGSSNEKLFFGSGTQLSVL.

This chain connects TRBV7-2 to TRBJ1-3; D not certain. This CDR3 comprises 16 residues. V lost 2 bases to trimming and J lost 0 bases, with 11 bases between them. Germline V gives CDR1 SGHTA, CDR2 FQGNSA. The CDR3 sequence: CASSLTAQYSGNTIYF. The CDR3 coding sequence is TGTGCCAGCAGCTTAACGGCGCAGTACTCTGGAAACACCATATATTTT.

The chain links TRBV12-5 to TRBJ2-1, with D uncertain. The ends were cut back, 1 base at V and 8 bases at J, with 12 bases in the middle. Germline lookup yields CDR1 LGHNT and CDR2 FRNRAP. The CDR3 runs to 14 residues. CDR3 sequence (DNA): TGTGCTAGTGGTTTGGGTTTCAAAGCCTATGAGCAGTTCTTC. Amino acids: CASGLGFKAYEQFF.

This clone was observed a handful of times. This rearrangement joins TRBV19 to TRBJ1-5; a possible D gene is TRBD1 (5 bases). The ends were cut back, 3 bases at V and 7 bases at J, with 10 bases in the middle. The CDR3 is made up of 13 amino acids. Per germline, CDR1 LNHDA and CDR2 SQIVND (reference sequence). The DNA of the CDR3 is TGTGCCAGTAGTATGGGGGGGAACCAGCCCCAGCATTTT. It is translated as CASSMGGNQPQHF.

V usage is TRBV7-9 and J usage is TRBJ1-1; D may be TRBD1 (6 bases). The V and J ends lost 0 bases and 1 base respectively, with 9 bases between them. This CDR3 is built from 15 residues. Looked up from germline, CDR1 is SEHNR and CDR2 is FQNEAQ (reference sequence). The CDR3 region is CASSLAGAGNTEAFF. DNA for the CDR3: TGTGCCAGCAGCTTAGCGGGGGCGGGGAACACTGAAGCTTTCTTT.

The genes are TRBV5-1 and TRBJ1-6; D might be TRBD1 (5 bases). Germline V CDR1 and CDR2: SGHRS, YFSETQ. CDR3 length equals 15 residues. Trimming pared 4 bases from V and 15 bases from J, leaving 23 bases between. The CDR3 DNA is TGCGCCAGCAGCCAGGGTACCCGTGGATTCAGTCACCTCCACTTT. This translates into CASSQGTRGFSHLHF.

The V gene is TRBV5-1, the J gene TRBJ2-1; 7 positions agree with TRBD1. V shed 3 bases, J shed 7 bases, and the junction held 10 bases outside the gene matches. The CDR3 extends over 15 amino acids. Germline lookup yields CDR1 SGHRS and CDR2 YFSETQ. CDR3 region: CASSWTPGTENEQFF. CDR3 DNA: TGCGCCAGCAGCTGGACCCCCGGGACAGAGAATGAGCAGTTCTTC.

The gene calls are TRBV2 and TRBJ1-5, with no clear D. Trimming removed 4 bases from V and 3 bases from J, with 13 bases in between. Germline CDR1 and CDR2: SNHLY and FYNNEI. This CDR3 is built from 15 residues. The CDR3 DNA is TGTGCCAGCAGTGGTAGAAAGGAGAACAATCAGCCCCAGCATTTT. This sequence encodes CASSGRKENNQPQHF.

V and J are TRBV29-1 and TRBJ2-4, with D uncertain. Germline-derived CDR1 and CDR2 are SQVTM and ANQGSEA. This CDR3 comprises 17 residues. The ends were cut back, 3 bases at V and 1 base at J, with 19 bases in the middle. The chain's CDR3 is CSVDVRMRSLAKNIQYF. The CDR3 bases are TGCAGCGTTGATGTGAGGATGCGGAGTTTGGCCAAAAACATTCAGTACTTC.

V gene TRBV19 combines with J gene TRBJ1-5; possible D gene TRBD1, 6 bases. From germline, CDR1 is LNHDA and CDR2 SQIVND (reference sequence). This CDR3 contains 16 residues. With 1 base removed from V and 2 bases from J, the gap between germline ends came to 12 bases. CDR3 DNA: TGTGCCAGTAGTATAGTGGGGGGGCGCGGCAATCAGCCCCAGCATTTT. It codes for CASSIVGGRGNQPQHF.

The V call is TRBV2, the J call TRBJ1-1; TRBD1 is a possible D gene (5 bases). From germline, CDR1 is SNHLY and CDR2 FYNNEI. V was pared by 4 bases and J by 0 bases, with 12 bases between. The CDR3 has 15 residues. CDR3 protein: CASSVQGTMNTEAFF. The CDR3 coding sequence is TGTGCCAGCAGTGTCCAGGGTACCATGAACACTGAAGCTTTCTTT.

This clone was seen a handful of times. The chain couples TRBV9 to TRBJ1-1, with TRBD1 matching 8 bases. Looked up from germline, CDR1 is SGDLS and CDR2 is YYNGEE. The CDR3 consists of 12 residues. The trim removed 3 bases at V and 5 bases at J, leaving 0 bases unmatched. This CDR3 reads CASSGQGTEAFF. Here the CDR3 DNA reads TGTGCCAGCAGCGGACAGGGGACTGAAGCTTTCTTT. Full variable domain (remainder filled in from reference TRBV9 and TRBJ1-1): DSGVTQTPKHLITATGQRVTLRCSPRSGDLSVYWYQQSLDQGLQFLIQYYNGEERAKGNILERFSAQQFPDLHSELNLSSLELGDSALYFCASSGQGTEAFFGQGTRLTVV.

The V gene is TRBV29-1, the J gene TRBJ2-1, with TRBD2 identical over 11 bases. Germline values: CDR1 SQVTM, CDR2 ANQGSEA. The CDR3 consists of 14 residues. After removal of 7 bases from V and 9 bases from J, the junction contained 11 bases not matched to a gene. The CDR3 DNA reads TGCAGCGGCGGACAGACTAGCGGGGTTAGTGAGCAGTTCTTC. The encoded protein is CSGGQTSGVSEQFF.

This sequence joins TRBV4-3 and TRBJ1-4; a possible D gene is TRBD1 (5 bases). Germline V gives CDR1 LGHNA, CDR2 YSLEER. The CDR3 extends over 15 amino acids. Trimming shortened V by 4 bases and J by 8 bases, and 17 bases separated the two germline ends. CDR3 residues: CASSRQAVRGEKLFF. The DNA of the CDR3 is TGCGCCAGCAGCCGCCAGGCTGTTAGGGGAGAAAAACTGTTTTTT.

The rearrangement uses TRBV27 and TRBJ2-7; TRBD1 matches at 7 bases. The junction had 6 bases not matched to a gene; V was cut back by 4 bases and J by 0 bases. Per the germline V gene, CDR1 is MNHEY and CDR2 is SMNVEV (reference sequence). The CDR3 sequence is 15 residues long. Here the CDR3 reads CASSSRRTGSYEQYF. The CDR3 DNA reads as TGTGCCAGCAGTTCCCGTAGGACAGGCTCCTACGAGCAGTACTTC.